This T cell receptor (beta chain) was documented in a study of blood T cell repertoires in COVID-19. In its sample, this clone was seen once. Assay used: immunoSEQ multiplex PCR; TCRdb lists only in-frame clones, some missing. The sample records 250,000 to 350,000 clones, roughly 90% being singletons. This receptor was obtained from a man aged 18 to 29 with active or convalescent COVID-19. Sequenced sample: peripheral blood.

CDR3 region: CASSLNNNYGYTF. Written as DNA, the CDR3 is TGTGCCAGCAGCTTGAACAATAACTATGGCTACACCTTC. The J gene is TRBJ1-2, the V gene TRBV5-5; the D is unclear. The CDR3 is 13 residues long. CDR1 and CDR2 from the germline V gene are SGHKS and YYEKEE (reference sequence). V shed 1 base and J shed 1 base, with 5 bases lying between them.